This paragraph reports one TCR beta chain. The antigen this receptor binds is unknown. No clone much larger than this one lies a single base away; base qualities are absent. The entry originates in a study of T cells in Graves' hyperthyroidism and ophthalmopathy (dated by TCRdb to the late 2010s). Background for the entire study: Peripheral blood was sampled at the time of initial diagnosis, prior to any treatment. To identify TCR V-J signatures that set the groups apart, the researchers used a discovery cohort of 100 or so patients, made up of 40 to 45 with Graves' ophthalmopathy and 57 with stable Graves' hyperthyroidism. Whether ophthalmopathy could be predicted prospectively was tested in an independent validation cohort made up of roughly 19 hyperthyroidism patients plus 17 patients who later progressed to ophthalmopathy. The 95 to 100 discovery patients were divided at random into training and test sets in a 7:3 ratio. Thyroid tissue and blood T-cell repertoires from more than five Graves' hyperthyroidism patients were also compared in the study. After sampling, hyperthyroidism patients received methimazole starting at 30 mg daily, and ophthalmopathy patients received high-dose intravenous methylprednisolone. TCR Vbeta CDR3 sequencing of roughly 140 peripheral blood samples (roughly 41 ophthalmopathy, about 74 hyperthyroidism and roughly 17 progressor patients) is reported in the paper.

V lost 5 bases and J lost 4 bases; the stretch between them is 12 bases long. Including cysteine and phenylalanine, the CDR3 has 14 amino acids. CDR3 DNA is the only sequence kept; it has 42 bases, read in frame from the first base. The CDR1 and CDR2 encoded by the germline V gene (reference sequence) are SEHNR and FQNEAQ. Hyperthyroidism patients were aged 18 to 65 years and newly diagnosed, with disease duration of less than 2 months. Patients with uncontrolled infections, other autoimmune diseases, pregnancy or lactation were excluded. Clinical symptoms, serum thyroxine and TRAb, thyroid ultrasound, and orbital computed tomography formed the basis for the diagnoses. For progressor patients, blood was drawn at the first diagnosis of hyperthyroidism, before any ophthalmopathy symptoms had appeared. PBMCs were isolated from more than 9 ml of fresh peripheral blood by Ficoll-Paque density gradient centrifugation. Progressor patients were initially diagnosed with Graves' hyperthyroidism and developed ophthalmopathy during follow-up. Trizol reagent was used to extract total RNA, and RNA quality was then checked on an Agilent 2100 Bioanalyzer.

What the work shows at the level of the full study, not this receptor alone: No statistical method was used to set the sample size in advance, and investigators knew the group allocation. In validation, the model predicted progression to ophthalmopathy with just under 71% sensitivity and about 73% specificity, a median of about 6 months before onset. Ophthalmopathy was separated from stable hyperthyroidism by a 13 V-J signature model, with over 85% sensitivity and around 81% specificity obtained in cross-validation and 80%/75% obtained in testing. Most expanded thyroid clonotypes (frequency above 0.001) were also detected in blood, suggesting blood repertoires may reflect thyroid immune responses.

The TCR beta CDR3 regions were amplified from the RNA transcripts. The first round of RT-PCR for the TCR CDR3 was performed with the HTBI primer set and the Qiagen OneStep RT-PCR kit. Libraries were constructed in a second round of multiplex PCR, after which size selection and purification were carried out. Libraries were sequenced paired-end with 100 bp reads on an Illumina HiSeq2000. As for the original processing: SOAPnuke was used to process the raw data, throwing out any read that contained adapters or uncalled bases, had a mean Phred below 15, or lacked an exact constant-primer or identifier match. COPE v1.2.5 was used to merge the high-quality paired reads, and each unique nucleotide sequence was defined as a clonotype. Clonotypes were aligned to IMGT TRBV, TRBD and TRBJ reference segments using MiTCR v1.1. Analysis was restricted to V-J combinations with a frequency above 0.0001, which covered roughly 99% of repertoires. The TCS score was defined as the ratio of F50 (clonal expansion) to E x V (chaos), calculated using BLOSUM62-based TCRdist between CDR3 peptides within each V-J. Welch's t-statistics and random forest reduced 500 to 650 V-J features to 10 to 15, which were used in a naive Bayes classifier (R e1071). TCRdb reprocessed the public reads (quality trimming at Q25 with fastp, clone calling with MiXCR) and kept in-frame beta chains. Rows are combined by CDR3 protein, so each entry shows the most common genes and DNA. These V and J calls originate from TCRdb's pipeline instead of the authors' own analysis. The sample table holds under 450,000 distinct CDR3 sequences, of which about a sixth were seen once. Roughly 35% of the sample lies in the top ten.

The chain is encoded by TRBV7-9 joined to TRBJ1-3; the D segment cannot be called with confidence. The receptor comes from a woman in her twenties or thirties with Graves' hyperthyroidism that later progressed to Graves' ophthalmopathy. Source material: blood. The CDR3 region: CASSLLEKGNTIYF. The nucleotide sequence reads TGTGCCAGCAGCCTCCTTGAGAAGGGAAACACCATATATTTT. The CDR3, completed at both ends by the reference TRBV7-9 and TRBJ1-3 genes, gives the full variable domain DTGVSQNPRHKITKRGQNVTFRCDPISEHNRLYWYRQTLGQGPEFLTYFQNEAQLEKSRLLSDRFSAERPKGSFSTLEIQRTEQGDSAMYLCASSLLEKGNTIYFGEGSWLTVV.